This T cell receptor (beta chain) originates from a study of chemoradiotherapy in HPV16-positive cancers. Looking at the study overall: Candidate HPV-specific clones and shared TCR motifs came from a couple of HPV16-positive patients. Study-wide points: In HPV16-positive patients, HPV-responsive T-cell expansion tracked better recurrence-free survival. The functional HPV-specific definition rests on just a couple of HPV16-positive patients. During treatment, candidate HPV-specific clones and E7-related motifs expanded in tumor.

By sample fraction, this clone is medium-sized. The antigen is unknown. Between the trimmed V and J ends, which lost 0 bases and 6 bases, there was a span of 5 bases. The CDR3 spans 12 residues. Germline CDR1 and CDR2: MGHRA and YSYEKL. Assay used: immunoSEQ multiplex PCR; TCRdb lists only in-frame clones, some missing. In the table there are roughly 12,000 clones, around two thirds of which are singletons. Sampling was performed from a patient who underwent chemoradiotherapy. The sequence came from a human donor with HPV-associated anogenital cancer. V is TRBV4-1 and J is TRBJ1-1; D uncertain. The CDR3 region is CASSQERAEAFF. DNA for the CDR3: TGCGCCAGCAGCCAAGAGAGGGCTGAAGCTTTCTTT.